The 24 T cell receptor beta chains reported below all come from one sample, sequenced in a study of identical twins. Each CDR3 protein gets one entry after TCRdb re-called the 5' RACE reads with MiXCR. The table lists 250,000 to 350,000 distinct CDR3 sequences, more than 6.5% of them singletons. These data were also reused for a study on yellow fever vaccine responses in identical twins.

Sequences were obtained from memory (CD45RO+) T cells sorted from blood. These TCRs come from a woman aged 18 to 35 in good health.

This clonotype was counted at least ten times. The V gene is TRBV7-2, the J gene TRBJ1-6, with D unresolved. Trimming pared 7 bases from V and 7 bases from J, leaving 5 bases between. The CDR3 loop spans 11 amino acids. Germline V gene data show CDR1 as SGHTA and CDR2 as FQGNSA. The CDR3 here is CASKNNSPLHF. CDR3 DNA: TGTGCCAGCAAAAACAATTCACCCCTCCACTTT.

This clonotype was seen repeatedly, ten times or more. The rearrangement uses TRBV7-2 and TRBJ2-2; D gene uncertain. V lost 3 bases to trimming and J lost 3 bases, with 11 bases between them. The germline V gene has CDR1 SGHTA and CDR2 FQGNSA. The length of the CDR3 is 15 residues. CDR3 nucleotides: TGTGCCAGCAGCTTTCGGTCTCTTGACACCGGGGAGCTGTTTTTT. Translation gives CASSFRSLDTGELFF.

The V call is TRBV9, the J call TRBJ2-2; D call uncertain. The CDR3 consists of 14 residues. V shed 0 bases and J shed 3 bases, with 6 bases lying between them. CDR1 and CDR2 (germline): SGDLS, YYNGEE. The CDR3 here is CASSVEQYTGELFF. CDR3 nucleotides: TGTGCCAGCAGCGTAGAACAATACACCGGGGAGCTGTTTTTT. Based on the CDR3 plus reference TRBV9 and TRBJ2-2, the full variable domain is DSGVTQTPKHLITATGQRVTLRCSPRSGDLSVYWYQQSLDQGLQFLIQYYNGEERAKGNILERFSAQQFPDLHSELNLSSLELGDSALYFCASSVEQYTGELFFGEGSRLTVL.

This clonotype has ten or more counts. The chain joins TRBV6-4 to TRBJ2-1; D may be TRBD2 (6 bases). The CDR3 spans 15 residues. Trimming took 0 bases from V and 3 from J, leaving 9 bases between them. Germline lookup yields CDR1 MRHNA and CDR2 SNTAGT. CDR3: CASSDSEGGYNEQFF. CDR3 in DNA: TGTGCCAGCAGTGACTCGGAGGGCGGCTACAATGAGCAGTTCTTC.

The genes are TRBV6-2 or TRBV6-3 and TRBJ1-5; D may be TRBD1 (6 bases). V was shortened by 6 bases and J by 6 bases, with 15 bases between the two germline ends. This CDR3 contains 14 residues. Germline CDR1 MNHEY, CDR2 SVGEGT. The CDR3 here is CASRESGEAQPQHF. The CDR3 DNA reads as TGTGCCAGCAGGGAATCAGGGGAGGCTCAGCCCCAGCATTTT.

There are a few counts of this clonotype. The V and J genes are TRBV9 and TRBJ2-1; D is unresolved. Germline values: CDR1 SGDLS, CDR2 YYNGEE. There are 15 residues in the CDR3. The V gene lost 0 bases and the J gene lost 9 bases, with 16 bases spanning the gap. This CDR3 is CASSVEARKESEQFF. The DNA of the CDR3 is TGTGCCAGCAGCGTAGAGGCTAGAAAGGAAAGTGAGCAGTTCTTC.

This sequence joins TRBV11-2 and TRBJ2-5, with 15 bases lining up with TRBD2. The CDR3 contains 16 residues. The V and J ends lost 4 bases and 5 bases, in that order; junction bases with no gene match: 5. Germline CDR1 SGHAT, CDR2 FQNNGV. In DNA form, the CDR3 reads TGTGCCAGCAGCTACGGACTAGCGGGAGGGGGTGAGACCCAGTACTTC. Amino acid sequence: CASSYGLAGGGETQYF.

In this sample, this clonotype turned up a few times. The CDR3 loop is CSARGRRTGQGNTGELFF. The CDR3 bases are TGCAGTGCTAGAGGCCGCCGGACGGGACAGGGGAACACCGGGGAGCTGTTTTTT. The chain links TRBV20-1 to TRBJ2-2; 9 nucleotides line up with TRBD1. This CDR3 region has 18 residues. V gave up 1 base and J gave up 1 base; unmatched junction bases: 10. Germline V gene data show CDR1 as DFQATT and CDR2 as SNEGSKA (reference sequence).

Only a few counts were recorded for this clonotype. The chain combines TRBV15 with TRBJ2-3; D not resolved. This CDR3 is built from 16 residues. Trimming pared 3 bases from V and 0 bases from J, leaving 13 bases between. Germline assignment: CDR1 LNHNV and CDR2 YYDKDF (reference sequence). CDR3 sequence (DNA): TGTGCCACCAGCAGTTCCAGTCCATTTAGCACAGATACGCAGTATTTT. Translating it yields CATSSSSPFSTDTQYF.

This clonotype was seen a handful of times. The rearrangement links TRBV5-1 to TRBJ1-1; 9 bases are a match to TRBD1. The germline V gene encodes CDR1 SGHRS and CDR2 YFSETQ. V trimming: 5 bases; J trimming: 3 bases; junction bases outside the gene matches: 2. There are 13 residues in the CDR3. The CDR3 bases are TGCGCCAGCAGACGGACAGGGGACACTGAAGCTTTCTTT. Its protein product is CASRRTGDTEAFF.

The chain couples TRBV7-2 to TRBJ2-1; the D gene is possibly TRBD1 (6 bases). This CDR3 contains 16 residues. The V end was cut by 2 bases, the J end by 0 bases, with 11 bases between. The germline V gene has CDR1 SGHTA and CDR2 FQGNSA. The CDR3 coding sequence is TGTGCCAGCAGCTTAAGGACAGACCCCTCCTACAATGAGCAGTTCTTC. Translated: CASSLRTDPSYNEQFF.

In DNA, the CDR3 is TGTGCCAGCAGGGAAAGAGGGACAGGTGAAGCTTTCTTT. Encoded protein: CASRERGTGEAFF. This chain connects TRBV2 to TRBJ1-1; TRBD1 agrees at 8 bases. From germline, CDR1 is SNHLY and CDR2 FYNNEI. The trim removed 6 bases at V and 7 bases at J, leaving 7 bases unmatched. The CDR3 length is 13 residues.

This clonotype occurred many times. V and J are TRBV29-1 and TRBJ2-5; TRBD1 agrees at 7 bases. The length of the CDR3 is 14 residues. The germline gives CDR1 SQVTM, CDR2 ANQGSEA. Trimming took 0 bases from V and 6 from J; bases not matched to a gene: 7. Written as DNA, the CDR3 is TGCAGCGTTGAAGATCTCGGACAGGCGCAGACCCAGTACTTC. Translation: CSVEDLGQAQTQYF.

This clonotype was seen only a few times. The chain combines TRBV19 with TRBJ1-6; 8 positions agree with TRBD1. This CDR3 has 16 amino acids. CDR1 and CDR2 (germline): LNHDA, SQIVND (reference sequence). With V trimmed by 3 bases and J by 2 bases, 3 bases remained unmatched. The CDR3 region has the DNA TGTGCCAGTAGTATGGAGGACAGGGCCTATAATTCACCCCTCCACTTT. Its protein product is CASSMEDRAYNSPLHF.

The table lists this clonotype with many counts. The CDR3 loop is CASSLALDPRGYGYTF. The DNA for the CDR3 is TGCGCCAGCAGCTTGGCCTTGGACCCCCGCGGCTATGGCTACACCTTC. The J gene is TRBJ1-2, the V gene TRBV5-1, with D hard to call. CDR3 size: 16 residues. The germline CDR1 and CDR2 sequences are SGHRS and YFSETQ. Trimming pared 0 bases from V and 4 bases from J, leaving 16 bases between.

In this sample, this clonotype turned up a few times. The V gene is TRBV4-2, the J gene TRBJ2-5; TRBD2 matches 7 bases. The germline V gene has CDR1 LGHNA and CDR2 YNFKEQ. The CDR3 runs 16 residues. The trim removed 3 bases at V and 3 bases at J, leaving 10 bases unmatched. The CDR3: CASSQSGAGREETQYF. The CDR3 nucleotides are TGTGCCAGCAGCCAGAGCGGAGCGGGGAGGGAAGAGACCCAGTACTTC.

This clonotype was seen only a few times. The chain combines TRBV5-1 with TRBJ2-5, with 9 bases aligning to TRBD1. The CDR3 runs 14 residues. The V segment lost 1 base and the J segment 4 bases; nucleotides outside the gene matches: 2. Germline V gene lookup returns CDR1 SGHRS and CDR2 YFSETQ. This CDR3 is CASSLQDRGETQYF. The CDR3 DNA is TGCGCCAGCAGCTTGCAGGACAGGGGAGAGACCCAGTACTTC.

This clonotype was counted a few times. The chain recombines TRBV7-9 with TRBJ2-5; D call uncertain. The CDR3 contains 16 residues. Germline V gene sequence: CDR1 SEHNR, CDR2 FQNEAQ (reference sequence). The germline V and J ends were trimmed by 8 bases and 2 bases, with 21 bases remaining between them. In DNA, the CDR3 is TGTGCCAGCGAACCGGGTCCGGGCACTTTTCAAGAGACCCAGTACTTC. Amino acid sequence: CASEPGPGTFQETQYF.

In this sample, this clonotype turned up a few times. The chain joins TRBV12-3 or TRBV12-4 to TRBJ2-7, with D maybe TRBD1 (6 bases). V was cut by 7 bases and J by 6 bases, with 19 bases left in between. CDR3 size: 14 residues. The CDR3 sequence: CASTLGLQGGEQYF. The CDR3 DNA follows: TGTGCCAGCACCCTCGGGTTACAGGGCGGCGAGCAGTACTTC.

This clonotype was seen many times. V is TRBV3-1 and J is TRBJ2-2, with no clear D. Looked up from germline, CDR1 is LGHDT and CDR2 is YNNKEL (reference sequence). Trimming stripped 1 base from V and 5 bases from J, with 14 bases between. This CDR3 has 16 amino acids. CDR3 in amino acids: CASSQGSGARTGELFF. CDR3 DNA sequence: TGTGCCAGCAGCCAAGGTTCCGGAGCGAGGACCGGGGAGCTGTTTTTT.

The V gene is TRBV2, the J gene TRBJ2-7; TRBD1 agrees at 12 bases. V shed 5 bases, J shed 1 base, and the junction held 21 bases outside the gene matches. Germline CDR1 and CDR2: SNHLY and FYNNEI. This CDR3 has 21 residues. The CDR3 reads CASSRTNPGQGAFSRSYEQYV. The CDR3 DNA follows: TGTGCCAGCAGTCGTACTAATCCGGGACAGGGGGCGTTTTCAAGGTCCTACGAGCAGTACGTC.

This clonotype was detected many times. The V call is TRBV29-1, the J call TRBJ2-7; a possible D gene is TRBD2 (6 bases). V lost 6 bases and J 7 bases, leaving 19 bases between the germline ends. Germline V CDR1 and CDR2: SQVTM, ANQGSEA. The CDR3 spans 13 residues. CDR3 in amino acids: CSVRGSSGGEQYF. CDR3 DNA: TGCAGCGTGCGCGGGTCGAGTGGGGGGGAGCAGTACTTC.

Comment on this clonotype: Germline and junction disagree at one end, which may indicate a read error. The genes are TRBV19 and TRBJ1-3; D unresolved. From germline, CDR1 is LNHDA and CDR2 SQIVND (reference sequence). The CDR3 spans 15 residues. DNA of the CDR3: TGTGCCAGTCGTATAGGATCGTACTCTGGAAACACCATATATTTT. Translation: CASRIGSYSGNTIYF.

This clonotype has only a few counts. V is TRBV9 and J is TRBJ1-1; D not resolved. Between the trimmed V and J ends, which lost 0 bases and 1 base, there was a span of 10 bases. CDR3 length: 15 amino acids. The V gene's germline CDR1 is SGDLS and CDR2 YYNGEE. Written as DNA, the CDR3 is TGTGCCAGCAGCGTAGACCCGATTAAGAACACTGAAGCTTTCTTT. Residues: CASSVDPIKNTEAFF.